Presented here are 14 T cell receptor beta chains from one specimen sequenced in a study of blood T cells in healthy people across ages. A second roughly 6 to 11 cycle PCR used barcoded and J-beta primers. TCRdb independently ran MiXCR on the 5' RACE reads; one entry per CDR3 protein. Of 450,000 to 650,000 distinct CDR3 sequences in the sample, around 24% were seen once. The same sample was also studied in work on T cells of mothers and their children.

The sample consisted of blood. These receptors were collected from a boy younger than 18 in good health.

This clonotype was seen a few times. The chain joins TRBV28 to TRBJ2-5; the D is unclear. Germline CDR1 is MDHEN and CDR2 is SYDVKM. The ends were cut back, 4 bases at V and 7 bases at J, with 10 bases in the middle. The CDR3 totals 12 residues. This CDR3 is CASSYLVRTQYF. DNA for the CDR3: TGTGCCAGCAGTTATCTCGTCCGGACCCAGTACTTC.

This clonotype was counted only a few times. This CDR3 is CASSLDTHGRTADNEQFF. CDR3 sequence (DNA): TGTGCCAGCAGCTTAGATACGCACGGGCGGACGGCGGACAATGAGCAGTTCTTC. The V call is TRBV11-2, the J call TRBJ2-1, with no clear D. The V gene's germline CDR1 is SGHAT and CDR2 FQNNGV. The CDR3 consists of 18 residues. V dropped 0 bases and J dropped 5 bases, with 20 bases sitting between them.

This clonotype was picked up a small number of times. This chain uses TRBV19 with TRBJ2-1, with TRBD2 identical over 13 bases. The CDR3 is 15 residues long. V gave up 5 bases and J gave up 8 bases; unmatched junction bases: 6. Germline CDR1 is LNHDA and CDR2 is SQIVND (reference sequence). CDR3 nucleotide sequence: TGTGCCAGTAGTGCGACTAGCGGGAGGTTCGATGAGCAGTTCTTC. This gives the protein CASSATSGRFDEQFF.

A few counts support this clonotype. The gene calls are TRBV3-1 and TRBJ2-5; D not certain. Matching the DNA end better, TRBJ2-7 makes the J call doubtful. Germline assignment: CDR1 LGHDT and CDR2 YNNKEL (reference sequence). The CDR3 has 12 residues. The CDR3: CASSQQPYEQYF. CDR3 in DNA: TGTGCCAGCAGCCAGCAGCCCTACGAGCAGTACTTC.

This clonotype was observed a few times. A much larger clone lies one base from this, so it may be a read error. The V gene is TRBV7-2, the J gene TRBJ2-5, with 9 positions matching TRBD2. The J call may be wrong; the DNA end is better matched by TRBJ2-1. Germline lookup yields CDR1 SGHTA and CDR2 FQGNSA. CDR3 length equals 15 residues. CDR3 in DNA: TGTGTCAGCAGCTTAGTGGGGACTAGCAGTGACGAGCAGTTCTTC. It codes for CVSSLVGTSSDEQFF.

The chain joins TRBV7-3 to TRBJ1-3; 8 bases align to TRBD1. CDR1 and CDR2 from the germline V gene are SGHTA and FQGTGA. There are 20 residues in the CDR3. The J segment lost 0 bases and the V segment lost 5 bases, leaving 18 bases of the junction unmatched. In nucleotides, the CDR3 is TGTGCCAGCAGCCTAATATGTAGGACAGGGCGCCTAACCTCTGGAAACACCATATATTTT. It specifies CASSLICRTGRLTSGNTIYF.

This clonotype was picked up a small number of times. This rearrangement joins TRBV15 to TRBJ2-5; D is uncertain. The better agreement between TRBJ2-1 and the DNA end casts doubt on the J call. CDR1 is LNHNV and CDR2 is YYDKDF in the germline V gene (reference sequence). The CDR3 is 13 amino acids. The CDR3 sequence: CATSRDRHDAQFF. The CDR3 DNA follows: TGTGCCACCAGCAGAGATAGGCACGATGCGCAGTTCTTC.

This clonotype occurred a few times. The chain uses TRBV5-1 and TRBJ1-2; TRBD1 might be the D (5 bases). The CDR3 contains 13 residues. V lost 6 bases and J lost 8, with 17 bases in between. From germline, CDR1 is SGHRS and CDR2 YFSETQ. In DNA, the CDR3 is TGCGCCAGCACCCCTGATACAGGATGGGGCTACACCTTC. Translation gives CASTPDTGWGYTF.

V gene TRBV2 combines with J gene TRBJ1-4; D is uncertain. Trimming left V 7 bases short and J 0 bases short, with 9 bases between. This CDR3 comprises 14 residues. From germline, CDR1 is SNHLY and CDR2 FYNNEI. CDR3 sequence (DNA): TGTGCCAGCAAGTCGGCTGCAACTAATGAAAAACTGTTTTTT. Residues: CASKSAATNEKLFF.

This clonotype was observed a handful of times. The chain links TRBV3-1 to TRBJ1-4, with D unresolved. V was cut by 1 base and J by 8 bases, with 11 bases left in between. Germline V gene lookup returns CDR1 LGHDT and CDR2 YNNKEL (reference sequence). The CDR3 covers 14 residues. The CDR3 DNA reads as TGTGCCAGCAGCCAAGGGGTTATTAACGAAAAACTGTTTTTT. Translation gives CASSQGVINEKLFF.

Here the CDR3 DNA reads TGTGCCAGCAGCCGGACAGGGGATAACTATGGCTACACCTTC. It encodes CASSRTGDNYGYTF. The rearrangement joins TRBV7-9 to TRBJ1-2; 9 nucleotides align to TRBD1. Germline V gene data show CDR1 as SEHNR and CDR2 as FQNEAQ (reference sequence). The ends lost 5 bases at V and 1 base at J; junction bases unmatched: 2. The CDR3 loop spans 14 amino acids. Full variable domain (missing parts from reference TRBV7-9 and TRBJ1-2): DTGVSQNPRHKITKRGQNVTFRCDPISEHNRLYWYRQTLGQGPEFLTYFQNEAQLEKSRLLSDRFSAERPKGSFSTLEIQRTEQGDSAMYLCASSRTGDNYGYTFGSGTRLTVV.

The chain employs TRBV12-3 or TRBV12-4 and TRBJ1-1, with D uncertain. The V and J ends lost 8 bases and 2 bases respectively, with 27 bases between them. The CDR3 has 18 residues. The CDR3 loop is CASAISGAGLSGNTEAFF. CDR3 nucleotides: TGTGCCAGCGCCATTTCCGGTGCCGGTCTCTCTGGAAACACTGAAGCTTTCTTT.

This clonotype was recorded a few times. The V call is TRBV28, the J call TRBJ2-5, with 9 nucleotides matching TRBD2. The tail of the sequence fits TRBJ2-7 better, so the J call may be wrong. CDR1 and CDR2 (germline): MDHEN, SYDVKM. The CDR3 runs 14 residues. CDR3 residues: CASKGGAGGVEQYF. CDR3 sequence (DNA): TGTGCCAGCAAGGGGGGAGCGGGGGGCGTCGAGCAGTACTTC.

This clonotype has only a few counts. This sequence joins TRBV7-9 and TRBJ2-1, with TRBD1 matching 8 bases. J gave up 7 bases and V 5 bases, and 10 bases lay outside the gene matches. The CDR3 extends over 15 amino acids. Germline assignment: CDR1 SEHNR and CDR2 FQNEAQ (reference sequence). CDR3 DNA: TGTGCCAGCAGCCCACAGGGGACAGGTCCAAATGAGCAGTTCTTC. Protein product: CASSPQGTGPNEQFF. Full variable domain (missing parts from reference TRBV7-9 and TRBJ2-1): DTGVSQNPRHKITKRGQNVTFRCDPISEHNRLYWYRQTLGQGPEFLTYFQNEAQLEKSRLLSDRFSAERPKGSFSTLEIQRTEQGDSAMYLCASSPQGTGPNEQFFGPGTRLTVL.